Below, 10 T cell receptor beta chains from the same sample are listed, as sequenced in a study of T cells in localized non-small cell lung cancer. Clones were read by immunoSEQ multiplex PCR, and TCRdb kept only the in-frame ones, dropping some. Of 30,000 to 35,000 clones listed, about 88% are singletons. The sequencing here drew on peripheral blood, taken before any cancer treatment. The receptors shown here come from a woman between 40 and 69 years old with stage I lung adenocarcinoma.

The V call is TRBV7-9, the J call TRBJ1-5, with D possibly matching TRBD1 (6 bases). The CDR3 contains 16 residues. The V and J ends lost 3 bases and 6 bases respectively, with 18 bases between them. CDR1 is SEHNR and CDR2 is FQNEAQ in the germline V gene (reference sequence). Here the CDR3 DNA reads TGTGCCAGCAGCTTGGGTTACGGGGGCGAGGGTCAGCCCCAGCATTTT. Translated: CASSLGYGGEGQPQHF.

V gene TRBV19 combines with J gene TRBJ2-3; D unresolved. V lost 7 bases and J lost 2, with 10 bases in between. The CDR3 extends over 13 amino acids. In germline, CDR1 is LNHDA, CDR2 SQIVND (reference sequence). The CDR3 DNA reads TGTGCCAGTACCGTTCGAGTCACAGATACGCAGTATTTT. It is translated as CASTVRVTDTQYF. Drawing the rest from reference TRBV19 and TRBJ2-3, the complete variable domain is DGGITQSPKYLFRKEGQNVTLSCEQNLNHDAMYWYRQDPGQGLRLIYYSQIVNDFQKGDIAEGYSVSREKKESFPLTVTSAQKNPTAFYLCASTVRVTDTQYFGPGTRLTVL.

The gene calls are TRBV6-1 and TRBJ2-1; 7 bases are a match to TRBD1. Germline V CDR1 and CDR2: MNHNS, SASEGT. Germline trimming cut 4 bases from V and 0 bases from J; bases unmatched to any gene: 12. CDR3 length: 18 amino acids. The CDR3 sequence is CASSGRPGQPSSYNEQFF. CDR3 nucleotide sequence: TGTGCCAGCAGTGGGCGTCCGGGACAGCCGAGCTCCTACAATGAGCAGTTCTTC.

The gene calls are TRBV11-1 and TRBJ2-7; D possibly corresponds to TRBD2 (5 bases). Looked up from germline, CDR1 is SGHAT and CDR2 is FQDESV (reference sequence). This CDR3 comprises 14 residues. The V end was cut by 2 bases, the J end by 3 bases, with 11 bases between. CDR3: CASSLTGENYEQYF. Here the CDR3 DNA reads TGTGCCAGCAGCTTAACCGGGGAAAACTACGAGCAGTACTTC.

This CDR3 reads CASSLKGRNTEAFF. The CDR3 DNA is TGTGCCAGCAGTTTAAAGGGCAGGAACACTGAAGCTTTCTTT. The chain carries TRBV27 and TRBJ1-1; no clear D. This CDR3 is 14 amino acids long. CDR1 is MNHEY, CDR2 SMNVEV, per germline (reference sequence). V lost 2 bases to trimming and J lost 1 base, with 8 bases between them.

The chain recombines TRBV7-8 with TRBJ1-1; no reliable D call. CDR3 length equals 13 residues. The V gene lost 6 bases and the J gene lost 0 bases, with 8 bases spanning the gap. Per germline, CDR1 SGHVS and CDR2 FQNEAQ. The CDR3 sequence is CASRGSMNTEAFF. The CDR3 region has the DNA TGTGCCAGCAGGGGTTCGATGAACACTGAAGCTTTCTTT.

This clone was detected only a few times. This sequence joins TRBV27 and TRBJ2-7; the match to TRBD2 covers 7 bases. Germline assignment: CDR1 MNHEY and CDR2 SMNVEV (reference sequence). V was clipped by 4 bases and J by 4 bases; unmatched bases: 7. The CDR3 is 14 residues long. This CDR3 is CASSSWGGEYEQYF. The CDR3 DNA sequence: TGTGCCAGCAGTTCATGGGGGGGGGAGTACGAGCAGTACTTC.

The gene calls are TRBV5-6 and TRBJ1-2, with 10 positions matching TRBD1. CDR3 length equals 13 residues. Germline V lookup: CDR1 SGHDT, CDR2 YYEEEE. The trim removed 2 bases at V and 7 bases at J, leaving 2 bases unmatched. The CDR3: CASSLDRGPGYTF. The CDR3 region has the DNA TGTGCCAGCAGCTTAGACAGGGGGCCTGGCTACACCTTC. Using reference TRBV5-6 and TRBJ1-2 for the parts outside the CDR3, the full variable domain is DAGVTQSPTHLIKTRGQQVTLRCSPKSGHDTVSWYQQALGQGPQFIFQYYEEEERQRGNFPDRFSGHQFPNYSSELNVNALLLGDSALYLCASSLDRGPGYTFGSGTRLTVV.

The J gene is TRBJ1-1, the V gene TRBV19, with a weak D call TRBD1 (5 bases). Trimming stripped 3 bases from V and 4 bases from J, with 12 bases between. CDR1 and CDR2 (germline): LNHDA, SQIVND (reference sequence). CDR3 size: 14 residues. CDR3 amino acids: CASSIGQGTTEAFF. The CDR3 nucleotides read TGTGCCAGTAGTATTGGGCAGGGAACCACTGAAGCTTTCTTT.

This clone was seen once. The CDR3 sequence is CASGRGQGLSAAFF. DNA for the CDR3: TGTGCCAGCGGGAGGGGACAGGGGCTCTCGGCGGCTTTCTTT. The rearrangement links TRBV5-6 to TRBJ1-1, with 10 positions matching TRBD1. The CDR3 extends over 14 amino acids. V was clipped by 7 bases and J by 11 bases; unmatched bases: 14. Germline assignment: CDR1 SGHDT and CDR2 YYEEEE.